The 21 T cell receptor beta chains listed next were all sequenced from one sample in a study of T-cell reconstitution after alpha-beta-depleted transplantation in children listed by TCRdb under 2016. Receptor amplification or capture employed PCR. Sequencing was carried out with an Illumina HiSeq 2500. TCR library preparation used molecular barcoding, with unique molecular identifiers applied to normalize quantification of the TCRbeta repertoire. TCRdb reprocessing: public reads trimmed at Q25 with fastp, clones called with MiXCR, in-frame beta chains kept. Every CDR3 protein is listed once, alongside the most common genes and DNA of its rows. The sample data list about 980,000 distinct CDR3 sequences, and about 31% of these were observed just once. The ten largest make up roughly 28% of the sample. Per the publication, the treatment or condition label means: allogeneic hematopoietic cell transplantation with graft depleted of TCRalphabeta T cells and CD19 B cells.

Here the sequenced sample was PBMCs, mostly from graft donor cells, taken 360 days after TCRalphabeta/CD19-depleted stem cell transplant. Every receptor here comes from a boy under three years old who had a stem cell transplant for SCID, so the T cells may come from the graft donor.

The DNA of the CDR3 is TGTGCCAGCAGTTTAGGGGCAGGGGCGGGGGAGCAGTACTTC. Translating it yields CASSLGAGAGEQYF. This sequence joins TRBV28 and TRBJ2-7; the D gene could be TRBD1 or TRBD2 (6 bases each). Trimming pared 2 bases from V and 7 bases from J, leaving 15 bases between. Looked up from germline, CDR1 is MDHEN and CDR2 is SYDVKM. CDR3 size: 14 residues.

The chain joins TRBV12-3 or TRBV12-4 to TRBJ1-2; D gene ambiguous. V was trimmed by 3 bases and J by 4 bases, leaving 6 bases between them. The CDR3 length is 12 residues. CDR3 region: CASSLWAYGYTF. CDR3 nucleotides: TGTGCCAGCAGTTTGTGGGCCTATGGCTACACCTTC.

The V and J genes are TRBV7-2 and TRBJ2-1; D call uncertain. The CDR3 is 13 residues long. Germline-derived CDR1 and CDR2 are SGHTA and FQGNSA. Trimming removed 2 bases from V and 5 bases from J, with 7 bases in between. The CDR3 sequence is CASSLFPHNEQFF. DNA of the CDR3: TGTGCCAGCAGCTTATTCCCCCACAATGAGCAGTTCTTC.

In this sample, this clonotype turned up a few times. The gene calls are TRBV20-1 and TRBJ1-5; no definite D call. Trimming removed 3 bases from V and 6 bases from J, with 9 bases in between. From germline, CDR1 is DFQATT and CDR2 SNEGSKA (reference sequence). The CDR3 length is 12 residues. The CDR3 spells CSASGVGQPQHF. In DNA form, the CDR3 reads TGCAGTGCTAGTGGGGTAGGTCAGCCCCAGCATTTT.

The V call is TRBV5-1, the J call TRBJ1-2; D is uncertain. Per the germline V gene, CDR1 is SGHRS and CDR2 is YFSETQ. The V end lost 4 bases, the J end lost 2 bases, and 12 bases lay between the germline ends. This CDR3 has 14 amino acids. In nucleotides, the CDR3 is TGCGCCAGCAGCCGTTCCGGTCTGAACTATGGCTACACCTTC. This sequence encodes CASSRSGLNYGYTF.

This clonotype appeared a few times. The chain has TRBV20-1 and TRBJ2-5, with 9 bases aligning to TRBD2. The J segment lost 4 bases and the V segment lost 3 bases, leaving 6 bases of the junction unmatched. In germline, CDR1 is DFQATT, CDR2 SNEGSKA (reference sequence). The CDR3 extends over 14 amino acids. The CDR3 DNA is TGCAGTGCTAGGGGGAGCGGGGGGCCAGAGACCCAGTACTTC. It translates to CSARGSGGPETQYF.

The V and J genes are TRBV12-3 or TRBV12-4 and TRBJ2-1; 12 positions match TRBD2. Trimming removed 6 bases from V and 4 bases from J; junction bases left unmatched: 4. CDR3 size: 15 residues. DNA of the CDR3: TGTGCCAGCAGGTCAACTAGCGGGGGGTACAATGAGCAGTTCTTC. It is translated as CASRSTSGGYNEQFF.

This clonotype showed up just a few times. The chain carries TRBV5-1 and TRBJ2-7, with a weak D call TRBD2 (7 bases). Germline-derived CDR1 and CDR2 are SGHRS and YFSETQ. Trimming cost V 4 bases and J 2 bases, with 16 bases left between them. The CDR3 length is 15 residues. In DNA form, the CDR3 reads TGCGCCAGCAGCCCTCTTGGGGGGGGCCCCTACGAGCAGTACTTC. It is translated as CASSPLGGGPYEQYF.

J is TRBJ1-1 and V is TRBV2, with D maybe TRBD1 (5 bases). V shed 9 bases and J shed 6 bases, with 14 bases lying between them. The germline gives CDR1 SNHLY, CDR2 FYNNEI. The CDR3 runs to 12 residues. The CDR3 region is CASQGDGPEAFF. The DNA for the CDR3 is TGTGCCAGTCAGGGTGACGGGCCTGAAGCTTTCTTT.

This clonotype occurred once. The J gene is TRBJ1-2, the V gene TRBV12-3 or TRBV12-4; D is undetermined. Trimming pared 0 bases from V and 1 base from J, leaving 9 bases between. The CDR3 is 15 amino acids. The CDR3 region has the DNA TGTGCCAGCAGTTTAGCAGCCAGGAATAACTATGGCTACACCTTC. This translates into CASSLAARNNYGYTF.

This clonotype appeared a few times. The genes are TRBV11-2 and TRBJ2-1; 14 bases fit TRBD2. CDR3 length: 19 amino acids. Per the germline V gene, CDR1 is SGHAT and CDR2 is FQNNGV. The junction had 10 bases not matched to a gene; V was cut back by 5 bases and J by 1 base. CDR3 amino acids: CASSPSGTSGGLSYNEQFF. CDR3 DNA: TGTGCCAGCAGCCCCAGTGGGACTAGCGGGGGCCTATCCTACAATGAGCAGTTCTTC.

This clonotype has just one count. V and J are TRBV13 and TRBJ2-2; 8 bases agree with TRBD1. The CDR3 runs to 15 residues. Unmatched junction bases numbered 6, after V lost 5 bases and J lost 4 bases. CDR1 is PRHDT and CDR2 is FYEKMQ in the germline V gene (reference sequence). CDR3 coding DNA: TGTGCCAGCAGCCCGGGACAGGCACCCACCGGGGAGCTGTTTTTT. As protein: CASSPGQAPTGELFF.

The table lists this clonotype with a few counts. Here the CDR3 DNA reads TGCAGTGCTAGCCAGGCCTACGAGCAGTACTTC. This encodes CSASQAYEQYF. The rearrangement joins TRBV20-1 to TRBJ2-7; D is undetermined. Between the trimmed V and J ends, which lost 3 bases and 2 bases, there was a span of 5 bases. The CDR3 runs 11 residues. CDR1 and CDR2 from the germline V gene are DFQATT and SNEGSKA (reference sequence).

V usage is TRBV6-5 and J usage is TRBJ2-7; 7 positions match TRBD1. With 2 bases clipped from V and 0 bases from J, the junction kept 4 bases outside the gene matches. CDR1 and CDR2 (germline): MNHEY, SVGAGI. The CDR3 length is 15 residues. CDR3 amino acids: CASSYRDSASYEQYF. Written as DNA, the CDR3 is TGTGCCAGCAGTTACCGGGACAGCGCCTCCTACGAGCAGTACTTC.

J is TRBJ2-1 and V is TRBV5-1; TRBD1 matches at 7 bases. CDR1 SGHRS and CDR2 YFSETQ come from the germline V gene. The length of the CDR3 is 14 residues. The V and J ends lost 4 bases and 5 bases, in that order; junction bases with no gene match: 6. The CDR3 DNA reads TGCGCCAGCAGCCGACAGGGTGTTGACAATGAGCAGTTCTTC. Translating gives CASSRQGVDNEQFF. The full variable domain, with the rest looked up from reference TRBV5-1 and TRBJ2-1, is KAGVTQTPRYLIKTRGQQVTLSCSPISGHRSVSWYQQTPGQGLQFLFEYFSETQRNKGNFPGRFSGRQFSNSRSEMNVSTLELGDSALYLCASSRQGVDNEQFFGPGTRLTVL.

Ten or more counts support this clonotype. The rearrangement links TRBV28 to TRBJ2-5; 9 nucleotides match TRBD1. V was clipped by 7 bases and J by 3 bases; unmatched bases: 6. This CDR3 contains 14 residues. The germline CDR1 and CDR2 sequences are MDHEN and SYDVKM. The CDR3 protein is CASNLWDREETQYF. Here the CDR3 DNA reads TGTGCCAGCAATCTATGGGACAGGGAAGAGACCCAGTACTTC.

V gene TRBV15 combines with J gene TRBJ2-7; tentatively, D is TRBD2 (6 bases). Per germline, CDR1 LNHNV and CDR2 YYDKDF (reference sequence). The CDR3 is made up of 14 amino acids. Trimming removed 1 base from V and 2 bases from J, with 9 bases in between. The CDR3 region is CATSRAGGAYEQYF. The CDR3 DNA reads as TGTGCCACCAGCAGAGCCGGCGGGGCCTACGAGCAGTACTTC.

The V and J genes are TRBV12-3 or TRBV12-4 and TRBJ2-2; 8 bases match TRBD1. CDR3 length: 15 amino acids. With 2 bases clipped from V and 7 bases from J, the junction kept 6 bases outside the gene matches. The DNA for the CDR3 is TGTGCCAGCAGTTTATTCAGGGGGCTATTCGGGGAGCTGTTTTTT. It encodes CASSLFRGLFGELFF.

There are a few counts of this clonotype. The V call is TRBV5-1, the J call TRBJ2-7; no clear D. CDR1 and CDR2 from the germline V gene are SGHRS and YFSETQ. V was cut by 0 bases and J by 7 bases, with 11 bases left in between. The CDR3 contains 13 residues. CDR3 coding DNA: TGCGCCAGCAGCTTGGCGGCCCTAGGGGAGCAGTACTTC. It is translated as CASSLAALGEQYF.

In this sample, this clonotype turned up once. The chain has TRBV30 and TRBJ2-2, with 13 bases fitting TRBD2. The CDR3 sequence is 16 residues long. Trimming at V came to 6 bases and at J to 6 bases, leaving 10 bases not matched to a gene. From germline, CDR1 is GTSNPN and CDR2 SVGIG (reference sequence). In DNA form, the CDR3 reads TGTGCCTGTCACCTCACCGGGACTAGCGGGGCCGGGGAGCTGTTTTTT. This gives the protein CACHLTGTSGAGELFF.

The chain joins TRBV12-5 to TRBJ2-3; the D is unclear. Germline loops: CDR1 LGHNT, CDR2 FRNRAP. This CDR3 has 14 amino acids. Trimming removed 1 base from V and 6 bases from J, with 11 bases in between. The CDR3 nucleotides are TGTGCTAGTGGTTTGGCTAAGTTGGGGGATACGCAGTATTTT. It specifies CASGLAKLGDTQYF.